This T cell receptor beta chain originates from a study of T cell responses to AZD1222 COVID-19 vaccine. The germline V and J ends were trimmed by 2 bases and 0 bases, with 17 bases remaining between them. Per the germline V gene, CDR1 is SGHVS and CDR2 is FNYEAQ. The CDR3 sequence is 19 residues long. Generated by immunoSEQ multiplex PCR, the TCRdb table keeps only in-frame clones and is missing some. The table includes about 56,000 clones, roughly 85% detected once. The sequence was collected from an adult in good health. J is TRBJ1-6 and V is TRBV7-6; no definite D call. The material sequenced was peripheral blood, taken on day 0 of AZD1222 vaccination. CDR3 loop: CASSLKAGPRSSYNSPLHF. The CDR3 coding sequence is TGTGCCAGCAGCTTAAAGGCAGGCCCCCGGAGCTCCTATAATTCACCCCTCCACTTT.